Below, 27 T cell receptor beta chains from the same sample are listed, as sequenced in a study of T cell repertoires in cytomegalovirus infection. Via MiXCR, TCRdb re-called the reads, giving one row per CDR3 protein. The table lists more than 300,000 distinct CDR3 sequences, about a third of them singletons. These receptors have no known antigen. This specimen consisted of cultured PBMCs, obtained from culture after CMV antigen stimulation. The receptors were sampled from a human donor in good health (CMV status not recorded). Some clones in this sample may be carry-over from other donors' samples.

This clonotype was found a few times. This rearrangement joins TRBV11-2 to TRBJ2-1, with 10 bases that match TRBD2. The CDR3 totals 17 residues. Germline V gives CDR1 SGHAT, CDR2 FQNNGV. Trimming at V came to 2 bases and at J to 7 bases, leaving 11 bases not matched to a gene. The CDR3 bases are TGTGCCAGCAGCTTATATCCGCTAGCGGGAGAAAAAAATGAGCAGTTCTTC. Protein: CASSLYPLAGEKNEQFF. Full variable domain (missing parts from reference TRBV11-2 and TRBJ2-1): EAGVAQSPRYKIIEKRQSVAFWCNPISGHATLYWYQQILGQGPKLLIQFQNNGVVDDSQLPKDRFSAERLKGVDSTLKIQPAKLEDSAVYLCASSLYPLAGEKNEQFFGPGTRLTVL.

The rearrangement joins TRBV7-6 to TRBJ2-1; 11 bases are shared with TRBD2. The ends lost 7 bases at V and 6 bases at J; junction bases unmatched: 11. The CDR3 length is 16 residues. Germline CDR1 and CDR2: SGHVS and FNYEAQ. The CDR3 DNA follows: TGTGCCAGCATTCTAGCACTAGCGGGAGTACCCAATGAGCAGTTCTTC. Residues: CASILALAGVPNEQFF. Together with reference TRBV7-6 and TRBJ2-1, the CDR3 gives the full variable domain: GAGVSQSPRYKVTKRGQDVALRCDPISGHVSLYWYRQALGQGPEFLTYFNYEAQQDKSGLPNDRFSAERPEGSISTLTIQRTEQRDSAMYRCASILALAGVPNEQFFGPGTRLTVL.

V is TRBV2 and J is TRBJ1-2; D unclear. The length of the CDR3 is 13 residues. Per germline, CDR1 SNHLY and CDR2 FYNNEI. Trimming took 7 bases from V and 1 from J, leaving 10 bases between them. The CDR3 is CASMFPDNYGYTF. The CDR3 DNA follows: TGTGCCAGCATGTTCCCAGATAACTATGGCTACACCTTC. The whole variable domain, remainder taken from reference TRBV2 and TRBJ1-2, is EPEVTQTPSHQVTQMGQEVILRCVPISNHLYFYWYRQILGQKVEFLVSFYNNEISEKSEIFDDQFSVERPDGSNFTLKIRSTKLEDSAMYFCASMFPDNYGYTFGSGTRLTVV.

This sequence joins TRBV25-1 and TRBJ1-2, with 10 nucleotides matching TRBD1. The CDR3 runs 15 residues. V lost 2 bases to trimming and J lost 4 bases; unmatched junction nucleotides: 4. Germline V gene lookup returns CDR1 MGHDK and CDR2 SYGVNS. The CDR3 sequence is CASSEDRGPIYGYTF. The DNA of the CDR3 is TGTGCCAGCAGTGAAGACAGGGGGCCCATCTATGGCTACACCTTC.

This rearrangement joins TRBV19 to TRBJ2-7; 10 nucleotides agree with TRBD1. The CDR3 extends over 15 amino acids. Looked up from germline, CDR1 is LNHDA and CDR2 is SQIVND (reference sequence). V dropped 9 bases and J dropped 2; count of bases not matched to a gene: 10. In DNA form, the CDR3 reads TGTGCCAGAAGCCAATACGGGACAGGGGCCTACGAGCAGTACTTC. Translated: CARSQYGTGAYEQYF. The whole variable domain, remainder taken from reference TRBV19 and TRBJ2-7, is DGGITQSPKYLFRKEGQNVTLSCEQNLNHDAMYWYRQDPGQGLRLIYYSQIVNDFQKGDIAEGYSVSREKKESFPLTVTSAQKNPTAFYLCARSQYGTGAYEQYFGPGTRLTVT.

The rearrangement links TRBV19 to TRBJ2-7, with D unclear. The germline gives CDR1 LNHDA, CDR2 SQIVND (reference sequence). The V gene lost 3 bases and the J gene lost 0 bases, with 9 bases spanning the gap. The CDR3 has 14 amino acids. CDR3 residues: CASSISRDSYEQYF. The DNA for the CDR3 is TGTGCCAGTAGTATTTCCAGAGACTCCTACGAGCAGTACTTC.

V is TRBV4-3 and J is TRBJ2-5; D not certain. Trimming took off 0 bases at V and 1 base at J, with 12 bases between the two ends. The CDR3 sequence is 16 residues long. Germline V lookup: CDR1 LGHNA, CDR2 YSLEER. The CDR3 region is CASSQDQLVSQETQYF. The CDR3, as DNA: TGCGCCAGCAGCCAAGATCAATTGGTTAGCCAAGAGACCCAGTACTTC.

This clonotype was seen just once. The chain joins TRBV19 to TRBJ1-1; no definite D call. V gave up 1 base and J gave up 1 base, with 4 bases separating them. Germline V lookup: CDR1 LNHDA, CDR2 SQIVND (reference sequence). The CDR3 covers 13 residues. The CDR3 sequence is CASSIAPNTEAFF. The DNA for the CDR3 is TGTGCCAGTAGTATAGCTCCGAACACTGAAGCTTTCTTT. Full variable domain (remainder filled in from reference TRBV19 and TRBJ1-1): DGGITQSPKYLFRKEGQNVTLSCEQNLNHDAMYWYRQDPGQGLRLIYYSQIVNDFQKGDIAEGYSVSREKKESFPLTVTSAQKNPTAFYLCASSIAPNTEAFFGQGTRLTVV.

This clonotype was counted a few times. This rearrangement joins TRBV20-1 to TRBJ2-1, with TRBD2 matching over 7 bases. J was trimmed by 2 bases and V by 2 bases; bases with no gene match: 6. The CDR3 is 15 amino acids. The germline V gene encodes CDR1 DFQATT and CDR2 SNEGSKA (reference sequence). The CDR3 bases are TGCAGTGCTAGAACTCGCCTAGCGGCCTACAATGAGCAGTTCTTC. Its translation: CSARTRLAAYNEQFF.

This clonotype was counted only a few times. CDR3 bases: TGTGCCAGCAGCCAGGGACTAGCGGGCCCCCGGAATGAGCAGTTCTTC. This sequence encodes CASSQGLAGPRNEQFF. This chain connects TRBV6-2 or TRBV6-3 to TRBJ2-1; TRBD2 aligns across 12 bases. V shed 6 bases and J 7 bases; nucleotides not matched to a gene: 10. Looked up from germline, CDR1 is MNHEY and CDR2 is SVGEGT. This CDR3 has 16 amino acids.

There are a few counts of this clonotype. V usage is TRBV20-1 and J usage is TRBJ1-3; maybe TRBD1 (5 bases). Looked up from germline, CDR1 is DFQATT and CDR2 is SNEGSKA (reference sequence). V lost 3 bases and J 0 bases, leaving 9 bases between the germline ends. This CDR3 comprises 14 residues. The CDR3 protein is CSASGTGSGNTIYF. CDR3 sequence (DNA): TGCAGTGCTAGCGGAACAGGCTCTGGAAACACCATATATTTT.

The genes are TRBV7-6 and TRBJ2-1; perhaps D is TRBD1 or TRBD2 (5 bases each). The CDR3 consists of 13 residues. Trimming stripped 4 bases from V and 13 bases from J, with 17 bases between. Germline CDR1 SGHVS, CDR2 FNYEAQ. CDR3 protein: CASSSYRGVNQFF. Written as DNA, the CDR3 is TGTGCCAGCAGCTCGTACCGGGGCGTTAACCAGTTCTTC.

This clonotype was recorded a few times. The chain carries TRBV6-2 or TRBV6-3 and TRBJ2-1, with D possibly matching TRBD1 (6 bases). The V gene's germline CDR1 is MNHEY and CDR2 SVGEGT. The CDR3 is 16 residues long. Trimming cost V 6 bases and J 8 bases, with 23 bases left between them. CDR3 DNA: TGTGCCAGCAGAGATACAGGGTCCCCGCGTTCGTATGAGCAGTTCTTC. Translated: CASRDTGSPRSYEQFF.

The chain is built from TRBV15 and TRBJ2-5; 9 bases align to TRBD1. The V segment lost 3 bases and the J segment 4 bases; nucleotides outside the gene matches: 9. Looked up from germline, CDR1 is LNHNV and CDR2 is YYDKDF (reference sequence). This CDR3 has 16 amino acids. For the CDR3, the DNA is TGTGCCACCAGCAGGATGGACAGGGGTTACCGAGAGACCCAGTACTTC. This encodes CATSRMDRGYRETQYF.

This clonotype was found a few times. The V and J genes are TRBV12-3 or TRBV12-4 and TRBJ2-1, with 7 bases aligning to TRBD1. V dropped 4 bases and J dropped 4; count of bases not matched to a gene: 4. This CDR3 region has 14 residues. In DNA form, the CDR3 reads TGTGCCAGCAGTTCCAGGACAGGTTACAATGAGCAGTTCTTC. As protein: CASSSRTGYNEQFF.

The V and J genes are TRBV5-6 and TRBJ1-5, with 8 positions matching TRBD1. V lost 1 base, J lost 3 bases, and 12 bases stayed unmatched. The CDR3 length is 18 residues. Germline loops: CDR1 SGHDT, CDR2 YYEEEE. Here the CDR3 reads CASSLYAGTGSLNQPQHF. CDR3 DNA sequence: TGTGCCAGCAGCTTGTATGCGGGGACAGGCTCACTCAATCAGCCCCAGCATTTT.

This clonotype was recorded a few times. The CDR3 DNA sequence: TGTGCCAGCAGCCTGACAGGGAGTAGAGGCAATGAGCAGTTCTTC. Translated, it gives CASSLTGSRGNEQFF. The chain joins TRBV6-1 to TRBJ2-1; 7 nucleotides line up with TRBD1. V dropped 6 bases and J dropped 6; count of bases not matched to a gene: 11. This CDR3 region has 15 residues. Germline CDR1 MNHNS, CDR2 SASEGT.

This clonotype was seen a handful of times. V usage is TRBV7-3 and J usage is TRBJ2-5, with 7 positions matching TRBD2. Germline CDR1 SGHTA, CDR2 FQGTGA. Trimming at V came to 5 bases and at J to 4 bases, leaving 10 bases not matched to a gene. The CDR3 loop spans 15 amino acids. DNA for the CDR3: TGTGCCAGCAGCCCCCTCGGACCGGGAGGAGAGACCCAGTACTTC. Its protein is CASSPLGPGGETQYF.

The chain combines TRBV7-2 with TRBJ2-3, with unresolved D. V was cut by 4 bases and J by 4 bases, with 12 bases left in between. The CDR3 has 14 residues. Germline CDR1 reads SGHTA; CDR2 reads FQGNSA. In DNA, the CDR3 is TGTGCCAGCAGCTCGGAAGGACGATCAGATACGCAGTATTTT. It specifies CASSSEGRSDTQYF.

This chain uses TRBV6-8 with TRBJ1-1; D possibly corresponds to TRBD1 (5 bases). The CDR3 loop spans 16 amino acids. CDR1 MNHGY and CDR2 SAAAGT come from the germline V gene. Trimming removed 5 bases from V and 6 bases from J, with 22 bases in between. CDR3 nucleotide sequence: TGTGCCAGCAGTAACAGAAAAAACGGACATCTCCCTGAAGCTTTCTTT. Translated: CASSNRKNGHLPEAFF.

J is TRBJ2-1 and V is TRBV4-3, with 11 nucleotides matching TRBD1. Per the germline V gene, CDR1 is LGHNA and CDR2 is YSLEER. This CDR3 region has 17 residues. The V and J ends lost 4 bases and 6 bases, in that order; junction bases with no gene match: 11. The CDR3 nucleotides read TGCGCCAGCAGCCCCCAGGGGGAAGGGACAGGGGGCAATGAGCAGTTCTTC. Its protein product is CASSPQGEGTGGNEQFF.

This clonotype was observed a handful of times. The V and J genes are TRBV2 and TRBJ2-1; D is perhaps TRBD1 (6 bases). The CDR3 loop spans 15 amino acids. Between the trimmed V and J ends, which lost 8 bases and 1 base, there was a span of 15 bases. The germline V gene has CDR1 SNHLY and CDR2 FYNNEI. For the CDR3, the DNA is TGTGCCAGCGGCCGATTCAGGGGATCCTACAATGAGCAGTTCTTC. It codes for CASGRFRGSYNEQFF.

The chain links TRBV6-1 to TRBJ2-5; 8 positions match TRBD2. The V segment lost 6 bases and the J segment 4 bases; nucleotides outside the gene matches: 13. From germline, CDR1 is MNHNS and CDR2 SASEGT. This CDR3 has 16 residues. The DNA of the CDR3 is TGTGCCAGCAGGTTTAGAGCGGGAGTAATTCGAGAGACCCAGTACTTC. Translated: CASRFRAGVIRETQYF.

Of note for this clonotype: This may be a read error, as it is one base from a much larger clone. V gene TRBV28 combines with J gene TRBJ2-7; the match to TRBD1 covers 9 bases. Germline V gene sequence: CDR1 MDHEN, CDR2 SYDVKM. The CDR3 spans 14 residues. Here the CDR3 reads CASRRSQGAYKQYF. In DNA, the CDR3 is TGTGCCAGCAGGAGGTCACAGGGGGCCTACAAGCAGTACTTC.

V is TRBV12-3 or TRBV12-4 and J is TRBJ2-1; tentative D call: TRBD2 (6 bases). The CDR3 totals 15 residues. V was pared by 7 bases and J by 4 bases, with 17 bases between. CDR3 coding DNA: TGTGCCAGCACGGAGGGCCAGGGAGCTTACAATGAGCAGTTCTTC. This sequence encodes CASTEGQGAYNEQFF.

This clonotype has more than one count but fewer than ten. The chain joins TRBV6-6 to TRBJ2-2; D is unresolved. Germline CDR1 MNHNY, CDR2 SVGAGI (reference sequence). V was trimmed by 4 bases and J by 5 bases, leaving 11 bases between them. This CDR3 has 14 residues. CDR3 loop: CASSSPGRTGELFF. The CDR3 coding sequence is TGTGCCAGCAGTTCCCCTGGCCGAACCGGGGAGCTGTTTTTT.

Only a few counts were recorded for this clonotype. This chain joins TRBV4-1 and TRBJ2-3, with D possibly being TRBD1 or TRBD2 (5 bases each). This CDR3 is 16 amino acids long. Trimming removed 4 bases from V and 1 base from J, with 15 bases in between. From germline, CDR1 is MGHRA and CDR2 YSYEKL. The CDR3: CASSPDGDGGTDTQYF. The CDR3 DNA sequence: TGCGCCAGCAGCCCCGATGGGGACGGGGGCACAGATACGCAGTATTTT.